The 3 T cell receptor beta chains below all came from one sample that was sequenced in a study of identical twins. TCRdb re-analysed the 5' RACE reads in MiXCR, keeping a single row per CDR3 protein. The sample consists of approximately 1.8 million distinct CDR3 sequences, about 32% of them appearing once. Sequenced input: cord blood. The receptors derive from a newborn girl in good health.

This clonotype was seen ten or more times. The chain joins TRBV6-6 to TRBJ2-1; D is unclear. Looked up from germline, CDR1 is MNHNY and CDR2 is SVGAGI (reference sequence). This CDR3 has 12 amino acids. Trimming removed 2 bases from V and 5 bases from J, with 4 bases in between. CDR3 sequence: CASSYRDNEQFF. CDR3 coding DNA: TGTGCCAGCAGTTACAGGGACAATGAGCAGTTCTTC.

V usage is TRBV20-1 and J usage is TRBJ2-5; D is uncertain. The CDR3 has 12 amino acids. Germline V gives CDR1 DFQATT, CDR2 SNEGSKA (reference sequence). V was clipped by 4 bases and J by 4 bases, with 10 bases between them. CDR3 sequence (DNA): TGCAGTGCTATTAAAGGCATAGAGACCCAGTACTTC. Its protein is CSAIKGIETQYF.

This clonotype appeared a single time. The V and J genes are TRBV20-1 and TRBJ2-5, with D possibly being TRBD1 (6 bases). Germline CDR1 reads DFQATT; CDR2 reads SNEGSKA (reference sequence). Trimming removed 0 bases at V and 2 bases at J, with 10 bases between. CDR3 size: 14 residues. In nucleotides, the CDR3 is TGCAGTGCTAGAGACGACAGGCTTCAAGAGACCCAGTACTTC. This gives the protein CSARDDRLQETQYF.